Included here is one TCR beta chain sequence, with context. cDNA synthesis used the whole RNA isolate, giving expressed TCRB sequences. This table comes from immunoSEQ multiplex PCR, and its TCRdb copy is limited to in-frame clones, with some not included. Of under 900,000 clones listed, roughly 17% were seen once; the top ten hold 0.023%. The entry originates in a study of beta chain features in type 1 diabetes. Germline V gives CDR1 SGDLS, CDR2 YYNGEE. This CDR3 is 14 amino acids long. The J segment lost 4 bases and the V segment lost 0 bases, leaving 2 bases of the junction unmatched. Sorting gave populations that all exceeded 95% purity.

The material sequenced was naive CD4+ T cells from blood. The source of this sequence is a woman between 18 and 30 years old in good health. The chain joins TRBV9 to TRBJ1-2, with 8 bases matching TRBD1. The CDR3 DNA is TGTGCCAGCAGCGTAGGGACAGGGTCCTATGGCTACACCTTC. Its translation is CASSVGTGSYGYTF.